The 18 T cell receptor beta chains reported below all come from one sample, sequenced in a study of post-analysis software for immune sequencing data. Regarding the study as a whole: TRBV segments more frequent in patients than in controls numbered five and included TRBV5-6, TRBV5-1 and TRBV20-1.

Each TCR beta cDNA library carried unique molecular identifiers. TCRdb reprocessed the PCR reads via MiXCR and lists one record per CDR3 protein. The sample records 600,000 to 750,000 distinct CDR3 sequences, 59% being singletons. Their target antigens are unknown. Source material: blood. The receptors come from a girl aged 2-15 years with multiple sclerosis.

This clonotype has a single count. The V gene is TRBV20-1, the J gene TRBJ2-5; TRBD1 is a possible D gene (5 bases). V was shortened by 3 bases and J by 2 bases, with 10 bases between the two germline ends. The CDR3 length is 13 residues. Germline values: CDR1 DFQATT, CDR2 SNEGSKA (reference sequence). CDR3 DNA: TGCAGTGCTAGTCTCTGGACACAAGAGACCCAGTACTTC. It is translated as CSASLWTQETQYF.

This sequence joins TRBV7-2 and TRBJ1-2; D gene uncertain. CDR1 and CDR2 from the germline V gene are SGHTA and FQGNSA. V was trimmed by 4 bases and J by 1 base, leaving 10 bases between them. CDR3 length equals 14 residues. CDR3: CASSSPFDNYGYTF. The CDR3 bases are TGTGCCAGCAGCTCCCCCTTTGATAACTATGGCTACACCTTC.

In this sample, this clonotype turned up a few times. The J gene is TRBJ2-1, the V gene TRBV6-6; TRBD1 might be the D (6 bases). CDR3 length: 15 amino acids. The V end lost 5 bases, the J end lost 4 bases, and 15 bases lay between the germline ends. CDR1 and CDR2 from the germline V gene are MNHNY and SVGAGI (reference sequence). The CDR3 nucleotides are TGTGCCAGCAGTCCCCACAGGGTCAATTACAATGAGCAGTTCTTC. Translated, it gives CASSPHRVNYNEQFF.

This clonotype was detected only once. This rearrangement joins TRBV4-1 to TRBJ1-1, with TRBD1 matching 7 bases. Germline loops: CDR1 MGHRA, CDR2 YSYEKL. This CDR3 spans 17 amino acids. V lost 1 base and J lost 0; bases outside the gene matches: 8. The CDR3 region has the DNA TGCGCCAGCAGCCAAGTCTATACGGGACAGTTGAACACTGAAGCTTTCTTT. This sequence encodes CASSQVYTGQLNTEAFF.

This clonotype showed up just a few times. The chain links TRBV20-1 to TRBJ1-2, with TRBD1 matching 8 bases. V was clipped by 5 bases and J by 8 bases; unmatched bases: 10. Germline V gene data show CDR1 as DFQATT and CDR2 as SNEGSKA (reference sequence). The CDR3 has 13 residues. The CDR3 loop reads CSAYSGGAGGYTF. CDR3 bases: TGCAGTGCTTATTCAGGGGGCGCCGGGGGCTACACCTTC.

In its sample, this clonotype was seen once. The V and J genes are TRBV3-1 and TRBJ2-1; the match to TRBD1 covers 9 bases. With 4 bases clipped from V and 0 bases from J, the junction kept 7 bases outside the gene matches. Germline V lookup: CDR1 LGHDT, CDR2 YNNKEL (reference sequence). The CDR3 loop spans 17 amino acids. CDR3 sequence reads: CASSPRDRARSYNEQFF. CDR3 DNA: TGTGCCAGCAGCCCCCGGGACAGGGCTCGCTCCTACAATGAGCAGTTCTTC.

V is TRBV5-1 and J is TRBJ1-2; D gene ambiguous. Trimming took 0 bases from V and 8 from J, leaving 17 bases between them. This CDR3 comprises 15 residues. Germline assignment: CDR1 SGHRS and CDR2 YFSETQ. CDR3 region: CASSLGKIPPEGYTF. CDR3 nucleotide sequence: TGCGCCAGCAGCTTGGGAAAGATCCCTCCGGAGGGCTACACCTTC.

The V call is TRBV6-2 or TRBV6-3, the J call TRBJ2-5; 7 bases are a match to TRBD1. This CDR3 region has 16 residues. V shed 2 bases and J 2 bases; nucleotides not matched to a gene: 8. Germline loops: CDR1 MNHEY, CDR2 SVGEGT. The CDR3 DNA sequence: TGTGCCAGCAGTTACGCCCTCGGGGACAGACAAGAGACCCAGTACTTC. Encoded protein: CASSYALGDRQETQYF.

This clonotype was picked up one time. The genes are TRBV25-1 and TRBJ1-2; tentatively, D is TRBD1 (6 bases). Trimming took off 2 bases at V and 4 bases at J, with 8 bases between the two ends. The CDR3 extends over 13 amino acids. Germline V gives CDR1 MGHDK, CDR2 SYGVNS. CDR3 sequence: CASSEGQIYGYTF. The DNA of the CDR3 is TGTGCCAGCAGTGAAGGACAGATCTATGGCTACACCTTC.

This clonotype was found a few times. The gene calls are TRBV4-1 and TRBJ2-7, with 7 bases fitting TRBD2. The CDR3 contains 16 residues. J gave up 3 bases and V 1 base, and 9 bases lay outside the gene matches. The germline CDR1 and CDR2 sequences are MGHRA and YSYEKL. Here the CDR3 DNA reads TGCGCCAGCAGCCAAGGGGGCGGGAGAGGGTACTACGAGCAGTACTTC. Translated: CASSQGGGRGYYEQYF.

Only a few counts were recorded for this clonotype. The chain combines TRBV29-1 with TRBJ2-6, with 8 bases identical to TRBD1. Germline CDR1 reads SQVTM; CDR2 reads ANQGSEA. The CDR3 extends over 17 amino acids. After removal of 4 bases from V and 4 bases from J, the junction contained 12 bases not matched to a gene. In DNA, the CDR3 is TGCAGCGTTGTCGACAGGGGTGCGGGGAGCGGGGCCAACGTCCTGACTTTC. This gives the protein CSVVDRGAGSGANVLTF.

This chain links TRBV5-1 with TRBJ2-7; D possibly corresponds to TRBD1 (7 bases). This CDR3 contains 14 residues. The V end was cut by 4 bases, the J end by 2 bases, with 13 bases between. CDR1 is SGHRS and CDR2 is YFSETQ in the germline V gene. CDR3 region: CASSPSGGTYEQYF. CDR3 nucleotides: TGCGCCAGCAGCCCCTCAGGGGGGACCTACGAGCAGTACTTC.

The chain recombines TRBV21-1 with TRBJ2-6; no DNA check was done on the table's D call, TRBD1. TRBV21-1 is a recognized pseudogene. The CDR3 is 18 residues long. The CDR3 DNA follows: TGTGCCAGCAGCAAAGGGACAGGGCTCCCCACGGGGGCCAACGTCCTGACTTTC. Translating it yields CASSKGTGLPTGANVLTF.

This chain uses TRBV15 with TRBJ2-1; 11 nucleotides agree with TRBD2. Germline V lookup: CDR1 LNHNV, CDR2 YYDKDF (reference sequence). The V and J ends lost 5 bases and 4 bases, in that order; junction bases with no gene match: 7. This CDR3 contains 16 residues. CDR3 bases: TGTGCCACCAGCCGGAAACTAGCGGGGGTGTACAATGAGCAGTTCTTC. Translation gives CATSRKLAGVYNEQFF.

The CDR3 region has the DNA TGTGCCAGCGGCGGAGGCCACGAGCAGTACTTC. It encodes CASGGGHEQYF. V and J are TRBV2 and TRBJ2-7; tentatively, D is TRBD2 (5 bases). CDR1 and CDR2 (germline): SNHLY, FYNNEI. Trimming shortened V by 8 bases and J by 5 bases, and 10 bases separated the two germline ends. This CDR3 is 11 amino acids long.

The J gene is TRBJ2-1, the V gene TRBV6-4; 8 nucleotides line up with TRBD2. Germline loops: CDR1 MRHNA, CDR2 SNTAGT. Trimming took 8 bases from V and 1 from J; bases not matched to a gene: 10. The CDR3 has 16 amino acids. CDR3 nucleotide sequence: TGTGCCAGCTCCCCCATAGCGGGACCATCCTACAATGAGCAGTTCTTC. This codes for CASSPIAGPSYNEQFF.

The CDR3 region is CSSTNSPDTQYF. CDR3 nucleotides: TGCAGCTCAACCAACTCGCCGGATACGCAGTATTTT. The chain couples TRBV29-1 to TRBJ2-3; D is uncertain. The CDR3 has 12 amino acids. V was cut by 8 bases and J by 6 bases, with 15 bases left in between. Germline CDR1 reads SQVTM; CDR2 reads ANQGSEA.

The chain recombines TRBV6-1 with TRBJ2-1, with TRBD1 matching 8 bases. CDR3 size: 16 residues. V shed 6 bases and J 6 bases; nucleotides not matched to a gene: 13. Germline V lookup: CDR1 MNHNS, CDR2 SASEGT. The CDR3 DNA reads TGTGCCAGCAGCCTCAGCTGGCAGGGGGCGGGCAATGAGCAGTTCTTC. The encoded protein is CASSLSWQGAGNEQFF.